This T cell receptor beta chain was documented in a study of Ad26.COV2.S vaccination and SARS-CoV-2 variants. For the study at large: The donor belonged to the COV1001 Ad26.COV2.S trial arm.

The method was immunoSEQ multiplex PCR; TCRdb's version includes in-frame clones alone and lacks a portion of them. Among 380,000 or so clones listed, approximately 90% were seen once. Treatment specified: around 19 received Ad26.COV2.S at low or high dose, single or two shots; five or six received placebo; per-sample allocation not given. Material that was analyzed had been drawn on day 63 after the first vaccine or placebo injection. This clone has only one observation. The CDR3 sequence is 15 residues long. CDR1 is MNHEY and CDR2 is SMNVEV in the germline V gene (reference sequence). Trimming left V 7 bases short and J 5 bases short, with 17 bases between.

V usage is TRBV27 and J usage is TRBJ1-4; D is possibly TRBD1 (5 bases). The TCR comes from a person aged 18-60 years who received the Ad26.COV2.S COVID-19 vaccine or a placebo. Sequencing was performed on peripheral blood, taken in a trial of Ad26.COV2.S vaccine versus placebo. CDR3 in amino acids: CASTPMGGMNEKLFF. The CDR3 DNA is TGTGCCAGCACCCCGATGGGGGGAATGAATGAAAAACTGTTTTTT.